This paragraph reports one T cell receptor beta chain. This specimen comes from a study of blood T cell repertoires in COVID-19. Germline V gene lookup returns CDR1 SNHLY and CDR2 FYNNEI. Trimming pared 7 bases from V and 7 bases from J, leaving 16 bases between. The CDR3 consists of 13 residues. The method was immunoSEQ multiplex PCR; TCRdb's version includes in-frame clones alone and lacks a portion of them. The data contain about 230,000 clones, 80% to 90% of them singletons. Sequenced material: peripheral blood. The genes are TRBV2 and TRBJ2-5; D not certain. The receptor's source is a man in his forties who had recovered from COVID-19. The CDR3 nucleotides are TGTGCCAGCACCCTCGCGGCCCTCGGGACCCAGTACTTC. Protein product: CASTLAALGTQYF. The variable domain in full, with the rest retrieved from reference TRBV2 and TRBJ2-5, is EPEVTQTPSHQVTQMGQEVILRCVPISNHLYFYWYRQILGQKVEFLVSFYNNEISEKSEIFDDQFSVERPDGSNFTLKIRSTKLEDSAMYFCASTLAALGTQYFGPGTRLLVL.